Following are 15 T cell receptor beta chains from one sample sequenced in a study of T cell repertoires in cytomegalovirus infection. TCRdb ran MiXCR on the reads and lists one entry per CDR3 protein. The table includes 900,000 to 950,000 distinct CDR3 sequences, around 29% detected once. Which antigens these TCRs recognize remains unknown. Sequences were derived from cultured CD8+ T cells from PBMCs, sampled from culture after CMV antigen stimulation. These receptors came from a human donor in good health (CMV status not recorded). Some clones in this sample may be carry-over from other donors' samples.

The chain is built from TRBV20-1 and TRBJ2-7; 11 bases agree with TRBD2. Germline V CDR1 and CDR2: DFQATT, SNEGSKA (reference sequence). CDR3 size: 13 residues. The CDR3 nucleotides are TGCAGGCCGGTAGCGGGGGGGATTTACGAGCAGTACGTC. This translates into CRPVAGGIYEQYV.

The gene calls are TRBV28 and TRBJ1-3, with 7 positions matching TRBD1. This CDR3 comprises 16 residues. Germline V gene lookup returns CDR1 MDHEN and CDR2 SYDVKM. The V gene end was trimmed by 5 bases and the J gene end by 2 bases; junction bases not matched to a gene: 9. CDR3 coding DNA: TGTGCCAGCAGTCCCGCCCCGACAGGGCCTGGAAACACCATATATTTT. This gives the protein CASSPAPTGPGNTIYF.

V and J are TRBV27 and TRBJ2-2; the D is unclear. CDR1 is MNHEY, CDR2 SMNVEV, per germline (reference sequence). CDR3 length equals 13 residues. Trimming removed 3 bases at V and 6 bases at J, with 8 bases between. The CDR3 nucleotides read TGTGCCAGCAGTTTCTCGACCGCCGGGGAGCTGTTTTTT. This encodes CASSFSTAGELFF.

The gene calls are TRBV19 and TRBJ1-2; perhaps TRBD1 as D (5 bases). There are 12 residues in the CDR3. V was cut by 7 bases and J by 2 bases, with 8 bases left in between. Germline lookup yields CDR1 LNHDA and CDR2 SQIVND (reference sequence). Written as DNA, the CDR3 is TGTGCCAGTATGGGGGAAAACTATGGCTACACCTTC. Translated, it gives CASMGENYGYTF.

A note on this clonotype: A much larger clone sits a single nucleotide away, making a read error possible. V gene TRBV6-5 combines with J gene TRBJ2-1, with TRBD1 matching 9 bases. Germline lookup yields CDR1 MNHEY and CDR2 SVGAGI. The CDR3 extends over 15 amino acids. In DNA, the CDR3 is TGTGCCAACAGTTTCTCCGACAGGGGGAACAATGAGCAGTTCTTC. Translating it yields CANSFSDRGNNEQFF.

The CDR3 loop reads CASSVAGAPGELFF. DNA of the CDR3: TGTGCCAGCAGCGTTGCGGGGGCCCCCGGGGAGCTGTTTTTT. V and J are TRBV9 and TRBJ2-2; a possible D gene is TRBD2 (7 bases). V lost 2 bases and J 6 bases, leaving 11 bases between the germline ends. The germline V gene has CDR1 SGDLS and CDR2 YYNGEE. The CDR3 contains 14 residues. Using reference TRBV9 and TRBJ2-2 for the parts outside the CDR3, the full variable domain is DSGVTQTPKHLITATGQRVTLRCSPRSGDLSVYWYQQSLDQGLQFLIQYYNGEERAKGNILERFSAQQFPDLHSELNLSSLELGDSALYFCASSVAGAPGELFFGEGSRLTVL.

This clonotype was detected only a few times. The chain couples TRBV7-9 to TRBJ1-4; TRBD1 agrees at 7 bases. V shed 5 bases and J 8 bases; nucleotides not matched to a gene: 8. In germline, CDR1 is SEHNR, CDR2 FQNEAQ (reference sequence). The length of the CDR3 is 14 residues. The CDR3 DNA sequence: TGTGCCAGCAGCAAAAAGACAGGGATCGAAAAACTGTTTTTT. Protein sequence: CASSKKTGIEKLFF.

Ten or more counts support this clonotype. The genes are TRBV15 and TRBJ1-2; D is undetermined. CDR3 size: 13 residues. Germline V lookup: CDR1 LNHNV, CDR2 YYDKDF (reference sequence). V was cut by 0 bases and J by 5 bases, with 7 bases left in between. The CDR3 DNA reads TGTGCCACCAGCAGAGAGGAGGGTTATGGCTACACCTTC. Translating it yields CATSREEGYGYTF.

This chain joins TRBV25-1 and TRBJ2-3; perhaps TRBD2 as D (6 bases). The germline gives CDR1 MGHDK, CDR2 SYGVNS. The germline V and J ends were trimmed by 4 bases and 2 bases, with 13 bases remaining between them. This CDR3 has 15 residues. CDR3 region: CASSVAGRTTDTQYF. CDR3 DNA sequence: TGTGCCAGCAGTGTGGCGGGGAGAACCACAGATACGCAGTATTTT.

This clonotype came up a few times. V and J are TRBV4-1 and TRBJ1-1, with a possible D match to TRBD1 (6 bases). This CDR3 comprises 17 residues. V was pared by 0 bases and J by 1 base, with 15 bases between. Germline CDR1 is MGHRA and CDR2 is YSYEKL. Here the CDR3 reads CASSQDMGDNRNTEAFF. CDR3 bases: TGCGCCAGCAGCCAAGATATGGGGGACAACAGGAACACTGAAGCTTTCTTT.

This clonotype was detected only a few times. V gene TRBV7-9 combines with J gene TRBJ1-4, with a tentative D call TRBD1 (6 bases). This CDR3 region has 19 residues. Trimming took off 3 bases at V and 2 bases at J, with 22 bases between the two ends. The V gene's germline CDR1 is SEHNR and CDR2 FQNEAQ (reference sequence). In DNA form, the CDR3 reads TGTGCCAGCAGCTTGGTACAGGGATACGGGGTGGAGACTAATGAAAAACTGTTTTTT. It is translated as CASSLVQGYGVETNEKLFF.

This clonotype was observed at least ten times. V usage is TRBV7-2 and J usage is TRBJ2-1, with 12 bases aligning to TRBD2. V shed 3 bases, J shed 0 bases, and the junction held 6 bases outside the gene matches. Per germline, CDR1 SGHTA and CDR2 FQGNSA. The CDR3 totals 18 residues. The CDR3 DNA sequence: TGTGCCAGCAGCTTGAGTCTAGCGGGGGGGTTCTCCTACAATGAGCAGTTCTTC. Its protein is CASSLSLAGGFSYNEQFF. The entire variable domain, with the rest obtained from reference TRBV7-2 and TRBJ2-1, is as follows: GAGVSQSPSNKVTEKGKDVELRCDPISGHTALYWYRQSLGQGLEFLIYFQGNSAPDKSGLPSDRFSAERTGGSVSTLTIQRTQQEDSAVYLCASSLSLAGGFSYNEQFFGPGTRLTVL.

A few counts support this clonotype. V and J are TRBV7-8 and TRBJ1-2; possible D gene TRBD1, 6 bases. The V end was cut by 4 bases, the J end by 4 bases, with 16 bases between. The germline gives CDR1 SGHVS, CDR2 FQNEAQ. This CDR3 region has 15 residues. Here the CDR3 DNA reads TGTGCCAGCAGCTACGACAGGACCTATCTCTATGGCTACACCTTC. Its protein is CASSYDRTYLYGYTF.

The chain couples TRBV12-5 to TRBJ2-7; 10 bases align to TRBD1. The CDR3 length is 16 residues. Losses at the gene ends were 1 base for V and 4 bases for J; bases not matched to a gene: 7. Looked up from germline, CDR1 is LGHNT and CDR2 is FRNRAP. CDR3 bases: TGTGCTAGTGGTTTGGGAGGGGACAGGGGCCGGTACGAGCAGTACTTC. It is translated as CASGLGGDRGRYEQYF.

The J gene is TRBJ2-1, the V gene TRBV2; D is ambiguous. Germline V gene sequence: CDR1 SNHLY, CDR2 FYNNEI. CDR3 length: 12 residues. With 7 bases removed from V and 6 bases from J, the gap between germline ends came to 10 bases. The chain's CDR3 is CASNDNGNEQFF. The CDR3 bases are TGTGCCAGCAATGACAACGGCAATGAGCAGTTCTTC.